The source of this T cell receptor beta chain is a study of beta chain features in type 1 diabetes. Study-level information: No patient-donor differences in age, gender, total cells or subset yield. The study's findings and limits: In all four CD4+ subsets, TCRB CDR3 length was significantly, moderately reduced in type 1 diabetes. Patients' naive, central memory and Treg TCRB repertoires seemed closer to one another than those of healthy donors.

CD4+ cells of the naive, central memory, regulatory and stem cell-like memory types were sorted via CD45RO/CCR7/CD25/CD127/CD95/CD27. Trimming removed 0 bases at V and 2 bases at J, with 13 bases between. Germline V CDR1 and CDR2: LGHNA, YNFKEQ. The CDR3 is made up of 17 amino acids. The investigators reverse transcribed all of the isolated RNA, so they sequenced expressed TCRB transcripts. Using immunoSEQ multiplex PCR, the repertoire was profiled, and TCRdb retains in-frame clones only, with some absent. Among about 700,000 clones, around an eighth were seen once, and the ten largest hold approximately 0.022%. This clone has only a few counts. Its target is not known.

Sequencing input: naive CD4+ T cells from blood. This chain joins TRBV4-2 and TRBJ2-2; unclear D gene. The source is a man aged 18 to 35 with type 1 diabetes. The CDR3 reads CASSQETAVINTGELFF. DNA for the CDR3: TGTGCCAGCAGCCAAGAGACGGCGGTCATTAACACCGGGGAGCTGTTTTTT.